The 18 T cell receptor beta chains in this list originate from one sample, sequenced in a study of shared clonotypes between healthy human individuals. Sequencing was performed with immunoSEQ multiplex PCR; in TCRdb, only in-frame clones are kept and a portion is missing. The sample includes some 500,000 clones, about 96% of them seen just once. The sequenced sample was naive CD4+ T cells sorted from blood. Stated subset: CD45RA+ positively selected. These receptors were taken from a woman aged 25-40 years in good health.

The V call is TRBV27, the J call TRBJ1-1; D unclear. CDR3 length equals 14 residues. With 5 bases removed from V and 4 bases from J, the gap between germline ends came to 14 bases. Germline lookup yields CDR1 MNHEY and CDR2 SMNVEV (reference sequence). This chain's CDR3 is CASSPLGLRTEAFF. CDR3 nucleotide sequence: TGTGCCAGCAGTCCCTTAGGGCTACGCACTGAAGCTTTCTTT.

Only one count was recorded for this clone. CDR3 loop: CASNTLLQGTDTQYF. The DNA of the CDR3 is TGTGCCAGCAACACACTCCTCCAGGGCACAGATACGCAGTATTTT. The chain joins TRBV27 to TRBJ2-3, with D uncertain. The CDR3 extends over 15 amino acids. Trimming stripped 7 bases from V and 1 base from J, with 15 bases between. Germline V gives CDR1 MNHEY, CDR2 SMNVEV (reference sequence).

The chain uses TRBV20-1 and TRBJ2-5; D possibly uses TRBD1 or TRBD2 (6 bases each). Germline CDR1 reads DFQATT; CDR2 reads SNEGSKA (reference sequence). There are 11 residues in the CDR3. Trimming stripped 5 bases from V and 5 bases from J, with 9 bases between. CDR3 DNA sequence: TGCAGTGCTTGGGGGGCGGAGACCCAGTACTTC. The encoded protein is CSAWGAETQYF.

The CDR3 spells CASSLRTRFSVKYF. The CDR3 bases are TGTGCCAGCAGCTTAAGAACTAGGTTTTCAGTTAAGTACTTC. This sequence joins TRBV28 and TRBJ2-7, with D possibly TRBD2 on 5 matching bases. The V end was cut by 6 bases, the J end by 11 bases, with 23 bases between. The germline V gene has CDR1 MDHEN and CDR2 SYDVKM. There are 14 residues in the CDR3.

V gene TRBV18 combines with J gene TRBJ2-1; 7 nucleotides agree with TRBD1. CDR3 size: 16 residues. Looked up from germline, CDR1 is KGHSH and CDR2 is LQKENI. The ends lost 5 bases at V and 2 bases at J; junction bases unmatched: 9. The CDR3 nucleotides are TGTGCCAGCTCATCCGTCAGGACAGGAGCCTACAATGAGCAGTTCTTC. Translated: CASSSVRTGAYNEQFF.

The CDR3 spells CASSLDPLYEQYF. CDR3 DNA: TGTGCCAGCAGCCTGGACCCACTCTACGAGCAGTACTTC. The chain couples TRBV7-9 to TRBJ2-7; unclear D gene. The ends were cut back, 5 bases at V and 3 bases at J, with 11 bases in the middle. The germline CDR1 and CDR2 sequences are SEHNR and FQNEAQ (reference sequence). This CDR3 has 13 amino acids.

With regard to this clone: Other DNA sequences in the same sample also yield this CDR3. The V gene is TRBV7-3, the J gene TRBJ2-1; 15 nucleotides align to TRBD2. J was trimmed by 8 bases and V by 5 bases; bases with no gene match: 4. The CDR3 is 15 residues long. CDR1 and CDR2 (germline): SGHTA, FQGTGA. CDR3 region: CASSLGLAGGDEQFF. The DNA of the CDR3 is TGTGCCAGCAGCCTCGGACTAGCGGGAGGGGATGAGCAGTTCTTC.

The chain carries TRBV6-4 and TRBJ2-7; 10 bases fit TRBD2. J gave up 1 base and V 9 bases, and 12 bases lay outside the gene matches. The germline V gene encodes CDR1 MRHNA and CDR2 SNTAGT. CDR3 length: 16 residues. This CDR3 reads CARSEGLAMGSYEQYF. Written as DNA, the CDR3 is TGTGCCAGGTCAGAGGGACTAGCGATGGGGTCCTACGAGCAGTACTTC.

The V call is TRBV7-6, the J call TRBJ2-7, with 7 bases lining up with TRBD1. V shed 1 base, J shed 8 bases, and the junction held 8 bases outside the gene matches. Germline V gene data show CDR1 as SGHVS and CDR2 as FNYEAQ. This CDR3 has 14 amino acids. This CDR3 is CASSLVSSGGKQYF. The DNA of the CDR3 is TGTGCCAGCAGCTTAGTCAGTTCAGGGGGAAAGCAGTACTTC.

This clone was seen a handful of times. The chain has TRBV10-2 and TRBJ1-5, with 10 bases fitting TRBD1. With 5 bases clipped from V and 3 bases from J, the junction kept 4 bases outside the gene matches. The V gene's germline CDR1 is WSHSY and CDR2 SAAADI. This CDR3 is 15 amino acids long. The CDR3 sequence: CASSPGTGVNQPQHF. In DNA, the CDR3 is TGCGCCAGCAGTCCCGGGACAGGGGTCAATCAGCCCCAGCATTTT.

The V and J genes are TRBV18 and TRBJ2-7; D is possibly TRBD2 (6 bases). Looked up from germline, CDR1 is KGHSH and CDR2 is LQKENI. This CDR3 is built from 16 residues. Trimming stripped 3 bases from V and 3 bases from J, with 18 bases between. The CDR3 DNA reads TGTGCCAGCTCACCTAATCCGGGGCCCGGGGGCTACGAGCAGTACTTC. Protein: CASSPNPGPGGYEQYF.

V usage is TRBV4-1 and J usage is TRBJ2-5; 8 bases are a match to TRBD1. The end of the DNA aligns better with TRBJ2-7, so the J call may be wrong. Germline loops: CDR1 MGHRA, CDR2 YSYEKL. The CDR3 is 18 amino acids. CDR3: CASSQGRETGARVSEQYF. The CDR3 region has the DNA TGCGCCAGCAGCCAAGGCCGGGAGACAGGGGCGCGGGTGAGCGAGCAGTACTTC.

The chain links TRBV7-8 to TRBJ2-5; tentative D call: TRBD1 (6 bases). The CDR3 extends over 17 amino acids. V was shortened by 5 bases and J by 0 bases, with 19 bases between the two germline ends. Per germline, CDR1 SGHVS and CDR2 FQNEAQ. The CDR3 DNA is TGTGCCAGCAGCGTCAGCAGGGGTTTGAAGAACCAAGAGACCCAGTACTTC. This gives the protein CASSVSRGLKNQETQYF.

J is TRBJ2-1 and V is TRBV4-1; TRBD2 matches 8 bases. There are 13 residues in the CDR3. V lost 4 bases and J lost 9; bases outside the gene matches: 5. The germline V gene encodes CDR1 MGHRA and CDR2 YSYEKL. CDR3 bases: TGCGCCAGCAGCCGGATGGCGGGGGGTGAGCAGTTCTTC. Its translation is CASSRMAGGEQFF.

The chain couples TRBV5-1 to TRBJ1-1; D is unclear. The germline CDR1 and CDR2 sequences are SGHRS and YFSETQ. The germline V and J ends were trimmed by 0 bases and 5 bases, with 5 bases remaining between them. The CDR3 is 12 amino acids. The CDR3 reads CASSLGATEAFF. CDR3 nucleotides: TGCGCCAGCAGCTTGGGGGCGACTGAAGCTTTCTTT.

The V call is TRBV5-1, the J call TRBJ1-2, with unresolved D. The V gene lost 0 bases and the J gene lost 6 bases, with 12 bases spanning the gap. The V gene's germline CDR1 is SGHRS and CDR2 YFSETQ. The CDR3 covers 14 residues. In DNA form, the CDR3 reads TGCGCCAGCAGCTTGGGAGGGATTATGGATGGCTACACCTTC. The encoded protein is CASSLGGIMDGYTF. The whole variable domain, remainder taken from reference TRBV5-1 and TRBJ1-2, is KAGVTQTPRYLIKTRGQQVTLSCSPISGHRSVSWYQQTPGQGLQFLFEYFSETQRNKGNFPGRFSGRQFSNSRSEMNVSTLELGDSALYLCASSLGGIMDGYTFGSGTRLTVV.

This chain links TRBV6-1 with TRBJ2-1; D possibly corresponds to TRBD2 (5 bases). Germline V lookup: CDR1 MNHNS, CDR2 SASEGT. Trimming took 2 bases from V and 13 from J, leaving 9 bases between them. The CDR3 is made up of 11 amino acids. The CDR3 sequence is CASSESGRQFF. Here the CDR3 DNA reads TGTGCCAGCAGTGAATCGGGAAGACAGTTCTTC.

The chain joins TRBV28 to TRBJ2-1, with D perhaps TRBD2 (5 bases). CDR1 and CDR2 from the germline V gene are MDHEN and SYDVKM. V was trimmed by 6 bases and J by 6 bases, leaving 18 bases between them. This CDR3 has 15 amino acids. The CDR3, as DNA: TGTGCCAGCAGCACTAGTCCCAAATTTTTCAATGAGCAGTTCTTC. It codes for CASSTSPKFFNEQFF. Full variable domain (remainder filled in from reference TRBV28 and TRBJ2-1): DVKVTQSSRYLVKRTGEKVFLECVQDMDHENMFWYRQDPGLGLRLIYFSYDVKMKEKGDIPEGYSVSREKKERFSLILESASTNQTSMYLCASSTSPKFFNEQFFGPGTRLTVL.